Below, 10 T cell receptor beta chains from the same sample are listed, as sequenced in a study of CD8 T cells in ankylosing spondylitis. Notes on the study in general: What appeared characteristic of ankylosing spondylitis blood was a TCR beta motif of eight highly homologous variants.

TCRdb itself ran the 5' RACE reads through MiXCR, one entry per CDR3 protein. The sample has more than 600,000 distinct CDR3 sequences, around 17% seen once. Their specific antigens are unknown. Sequenced material: blood, either unsorted or a sorted T cell fraction (not recorded which). The receptors originated from a male donor with ankylosing spondylitis.

The chain joins TRBV29-1 to TRBJ2-7; a possible D gene is TRBD1 (7 bases). The CDR3 is made up of 14 amino acids. The germline gives CDR1 SQVTM, CDR2 ANQGSEA. V was pared by 3 bases and J by 6 bases, with 18 bases between. CDR3 bases: TGCAGCGTTGAGGGCGGGACAGTCTATGGCGAGCAGTACTTC. Translated, it gives CSVEGGTVYGEQYF.

This clonotype was seen more than once but under ten times. The chain combines TRBV4-3 with TRBJ2-3, with 8 nucleotides matching TRBD1. The V segment lost 0 bases and the J segment 2 bases; nucleotides outside the gene matches: 7. Germline V gene data show CDR1 as LGHNA and CDR2 as YSLEER. The CDR3 covers 17 residues. The CDR3 loop is CASSQDRTGSYTDTQYF. In DNA form, the CDR3 reads TGCGCCAGCAGCCAAGACCGGACAGGGAGCTACACAGATACGCAGTATTTT.

The V gene is TRBV20-1, the J gene TRBJ2-3; no clear D. Looked up from germline, CDR1 is DFQATT and CDR2 is SNEGSKA (reference sequence). Trimming removed 8 bases from V and 1 base from J, with 4 bases in between. The length of the CDR3 is 10 residues. The CDR3 reads CSTRTDTQYF. The CDR3 region has the DNA TGCAGTACCCGCACAGATACGCAGTATTTT.

CDR3 sequence (DNA): TGTGCCAGCAGTTTCCAGGGACTAGGATTGAGTGAGCAGTACTTC. Translated, it gives CASSFQGLGLSEQYF. The chain combines TRBV6-5 with TRBJ2-7; TRBD2 aligns across 8 bases. CDR3 length equals 15 residues. V lost 4 bases and J lost 7; bases outside the gene matches: 12. CDR1 MNHEY and CDR2 SVGAGI come from the germline V gene.

The chain carries TRBV7-2 and TRBJ2-2, with 7 bases that match TRBD2. From germline, CDR1 is SGHTA and CDR2 FQGNSA. Trimming cost V 5 bases and J 1 base; bases outside gene matches: 7. The CDR3 is 16 residues long. This CDR3 reads CASSQPTSRNTGELFF. The CDR3 DNA is TGTGCCAGCAGCCAACCGACTAGCAGGAACACCGGGGAGCTGTTTTTT.

The chain has TRBV29-1 and TRBJ2-3; the D is unclear. The length of the CDR3 is 12 residues. The ends were cut back, 3 bases at V and 2 bases at J, with 6 bases in the middle. Germline V gene sequence: CDR1 SQVTM, CDR2 ANQGSEA. Here the CDR3 DNA reads TGCAGCGTTGAGGTCCTCACAGATACGCAGTATTTT. Translated: CSVEVLTDTQYF.

This chain links TRBV12-3 or TRBV12-4 with TRBJ1-4, with TRBD1 identical over 7 bases. V gave up 5 bases and J gave up 9 bases; unmatched junction bases: 9. The CDR3 contains 14 residues. The CDR3 nucleotides read TGTGCCAGCAGTCTCCGGGACAGCGTTAAAAAACTGTTTTTT. As protein: CASSLRDSVKKLFF.

V usage is TRBV11-2 and J usage is TRBJ2-3; 9 bases agree with TRBD2. CDR3 size: 16 residues. The J segment lost 2 bases and the V segment lost 1 base, leaving 4 bases of the junction unmatched. The V gene's germline CDR1 is SGHAT and CDR2 FQNNGV. The CDR3 nucleotides read TGTGCCAGCAGCTTAGGGCGGGGGGGCCTCACAGATACGCAGTATTTT. Amino acids: CASSLGRGGLTDTQYF.

The rearrangement uses TRBV14 and TRBJ1-2, with unresolved D. CDR3 length: 16 residues. The germline V and J ends were trimmed by 0 bases and 4 bases, with 15 bases remaining between them. Per the germline V gene, CDR1 is SGHDN and CDR2 is FVKESK. CDR3 bases: TGTGCCAGCAGCCAAGAGCCCCCCTATGCCTCCTATGGCTACACCTTC. Translation gives CASSQEPPYASYGYTF.

The chain joins TRBV27 to TRBJ2-1; perhaps D is TRBD1 or TRBD2 (5 bases each). CDR3 length: 13 residues. Trimming left V 1 base short and J 6 bases short, with 7 bases between. CDR1 MNHEY and CDR2 SMNVEV come from the germline V gene (reference sequence). CDR3 sequence: CASSLWGSNEQFF. The CDR3 DNA sequence: TGTGCCAGCAGTTTATGGGGGTCCAATGAGCAGTTCTTC.